Presented here are 30 T cell receptor beta chains from one specimen sequenced in a study of vaccination and CD4 T cells after COVID-19. The treatment was: approximately 10-day PBMC culture with coronavirus spike peptide pools or control peptides (ViraFEST assay). No cognate antigen is known for these TCRs. Cultured CD4+ T cell DNA underwent sequencing with the Oncomine TCR Beta short-read assay. One entry per CDR3 protein, called by TCRdb with MiXCR from the PCR reads. The repertoire has 15,000 to 25,000 distinct CDR3 sequences, about 50% of them found once; the top ten carry 6.5% to 9%. The sample was CD4+ T cells from blood, cultured in vitro. Receptors were obtained from a human donor who had recovered from COVID-19.

The chain has TRBV2 and TRBJ1-2, with a weak D call TRBD1 (5 bases). Germline assignment: CDR1 SNHLY and CDR2 FYNNEI. The CDR3 sequence is 15 residues long. Between the trimmed V and J ends, which lost 6 bases and 8 bases, there was a span of 22 bases. The CDR3 sequence: CASRGAGTSARGYTF. In DNA form, the CDR3 reads TGTGCCAGCAGAGGAGCCGGGACCTCTGCCCGGGGCTACACCTTC.

The chain combines TRBV23-1 with TRBJ1-1; D might be TRBD1 (5 bases). TRBV23-1 is an ORF, with its function uncertain. The CDR3 consists of 15 residues. Trimming removed 2 bases from V and 6 bases from J, with 16 bases in between. The CDR3 is CASSQQGDPDSEAFF. CDR3 DNA: TGCGCCAGCAGTCAACAGGGTGACCCAGATTCTGAAGCTTTCTTT.

The V and J genes are TRBV2 and TRBJ2-2; 10 bases are a match to TRBD1. Unmatched junction bases numbered 5, after V lost 6 bases and J lost 4 bases. Germline V CDR1 and CDR2: SNHLY, FYNNEI. This CDR3 contains 15 residues. The CDR3 reads CASSRDRGSTGELFF. In DNA form, the CDR3 reads TGTGCCAGCAGCCGGGACAGGGGTTCCACCGGGGAGCTGTTTTTT.

The rearrangement links TRBV5-1 to TRBJ1-1; D is perhaps TRBD1 (5 bases). The ends were cut back, 0 bases at V and 3 bases at J, with 6 bases in the middle. The CDR3 totals 13 residues. Germline assignment: CDR1 SGHRS and CDR2 YFSETQ. The CDR3 is CASSLEQDTEAFF. In DNA form, the CDR3 reads TGCGCCAGCAGCTTGGAACAGGACACTGAAGCTTTCTTT.

The chain has TRBV11-2 and TRBJ2-5, with 10 bases lining up with TRBD2. Per the germline V gene, CDR1 is SGHAT and CDR2 is FQNNGV. The CDR3 runs 15 residues. The J segment lost 5 bases and the V segment lost 2 bases, leaving 5 bases of the junction unmatched. The CDR3 nucleotides are TGTGCCAGCAGCTTACCCAGCGGGGGGGCGGAGACCCAGTACTTC. Amino acids: CASSLPSGGAETQYF.

This chain connects TRBV24-1 to TRBJ2-7; 7 bases align to TRBD1. The CDR3 consists of 13 residues. V lost 9 bases, J lost 3 bases, and 7 bases stayed unmatched. Germline V lookup: CDR1 KGHDR, CDR2 SFDVKD. CDR3 sequence (DNA): TGTGCCACCGCCTGGGACAGACTCTACGAGCAGTACTTC. As protein: CATAWDRLYEQYF.

This clonotype was recorded a few times. V usage is TRBV2 and J usage is TRBJ1-2, with TRBD1 as a possible D gene (5 bases). There are 13 residues in the CDR3. Germline CDR1 and CDR2: SNHLY and FYNNEI. V lost 4 bases and J 3 bases, leaving 9 bases between the germline ends. The CDR3 reads CASSGDRDYGYTF. The CDR3 bases are TGTGCCAGCAGTGGCGACAGAGACTATGGCTACACCTTC.

In its sample, this clonotype was seen a few times. This chain joins TRBV10-3 and TRBJ1-2; perhaps TRBD1 as D (6 bases). Germline V gene lookup returns CDR1 ENHRY and CDR2 SYGVKD. There are 17 residues in the CDR3. V was trimmed by 3 bases and J by 4 bases, leaving 21 bases between them. The CDR3 DNA is TGTGCCATCAGTGACCCGGGACACGGAAAGCCCCGCTATGGCTACACCTTC. Translation: CAISDPGHGKPRYGYTF.

The gene calls are TRBV6-2 or TRBV6-3 and TRBJ2-6, with 10 bases fitting TRBD1. CDR3 size: 18 residues. From germline, CDR1 is MNHEY and CDR2 SVGEGT. With 6 bases clipped from V and 1 base from J, the junction kept 9 bases outside the gene matches. CDR3 loop: CASSSYGQGVSGANVLTF. The CDR3 DNA is TGTGCCAGCAGCTCATATGGACAGGGGGTTTCTGGGGCCAACGTCCTGACTTTC.

This clonotype was seen a handful of times. The V call is TRBV6-1, the J call TRBJ1-5, with 7 bases identical to TRBD1. The CDR3 loop spans 13 amino acids. The germline gives CDR1 MNHNS, CDR2 SASEGT. Losses at the gene ends were 9 bases for V and 4 bases for J; bases not matched to a gene: 6. Written as DNA, the CDR3 is TGTGCCAGTCTAGGGACAGCTAATCAGCCCCAGCATTTT. Translating gives CASLGTANQPQHF.

V gene TRBV2 combines with J gene TRBJ1-5; D is perhaps TRBD1 (5 bases). The germline V and J ends were trimmed by 6 bases and 0 bases, with 9 bases remaining between them. The CDR3 length is 14 residues. Germline V lookup: CDR1 SNHLY, CDR2 FYNNEI. The CDR3 reads CASSTDSSNQPQHF. As DNA, the CDR3 is TGTGCCAGCAGCACAGACAGTAGCAATCAGCCCCAGCATTTT.

There are a few counts of this clonotype. The V gene is TRBV6-5, the J gene TRBJ2-5; D unresolved. The germline CDR1 and CDR2 sequences are MNHEY and SVGAGI. Trimming stripped 4 bases from V and 2 bases from J, with 11 bases between. The CDR3 runs to 14 residues. In nucleotides, the CDR3 is TGTGCCAGCAGTTCCCGGACGGTTCAAGAGACCCAGTACTTC. It encodes CASSSRTVQETQYF.

The chain has TRBV1 and TRBJ2-1; the table's D call of TRBD2 was not tested on the DNA. TRBV1 is a listed pseudogene. The CDR3 totals 15 residues. CDR3 coding DNA: TGCACCAGCAGCCAGCCGGGACTAGCGGACAATGAGCAGTTCTTC. As protein: CTSSQPGLADNEQFF.

The V and J genes are TRBV10-3 and TRBJ2-7; 12 bases fit TRBD1. J was trimmed by 3 bases and V by 5 bases; bases with no gene match: 5. This CDR3 spans 15 amino acids. Per the germline V gene, CDR1 is ENHRY and CDR2 is SYGVKD. The CDR3 sequence: CAISTGTGGGYEQYF. The CDR3 region has the DNA TGTGCCATCAGTACCGGGACAGGGGGCGGCTACGAGCAGTACTTC.

This chain's CDR3 is CASHLGFGMNTEAFF. The CDR3 nucleotides are TGTGCCAGCCACCTCGGCTTCGGAATGAACACTGAAGCTTTCTTT. V is TRBV7-8 and J is TRBJ1-1; unclear D gene. CDR1 SGHVS and CDR2 FQNEAQ come from the germline V gene. The CDR3 sequence is 15 residues long. Trimming left V 8 bases short and J 0 bases short, with 16 bases between.

This clonotype occurred a few times. The V call is TRBV6-5, the J call TRBJ1-1; 11 positions agree with TRBD1. V lost 4 bases to trimming and J lost 4 bases; unmatched junction nucleotides: 11. The CDR3 consists of 17 residues. Germline V gene data show CDR1 as MNHEY and CDR2 as SVGAGI. The CDR3 here is CASSWPVGQGAGTEAFF. The CDR3 DNA reads as TGTGCCAGCAGTTGGCCGGTCGGACAGGGGGCTGGCACTGAAGCTTTCTTT.

This clonotype was detected only once. The chain links TRBV6-1 to TRBJ2-2; D gene ambiguous. In germline, CDR1 is MNHNS, CDR2 SASEGT. The CDR3 runs to 13 residues. The V end was cut by 4 bases, the J end by 8 bases, with 11 bases between. CDR3 amino acids: CASSGDGKGELFF. Here the CDR3 DNA reads TGTGCCAGCAGTGGTGACGGTAAAGGGGAGCTGTTTTTT.

This clonotype was observed a few times. The chain has TRBV28 and TRBJ2-5, with 10 bases lining up with TRBD2. The V segment lost 2 bases and the J segment 4 bases; nucleotides outside the gene matches: 10. The CDR3 spans 17 residues. Germline V CDR1 and CDR2: MDHEN, SYDVKM. In nucleotides, the CDR3 is TGTGCCAGCAGTTTAACTGGGCTAGCGGGAGATGGAGAGACCCAGTACTTC. Translation gives CASSLTGLAGDGETQYF.

This clonotype was recorded a few times. V is TRBV19 and J is TRBJ2-2, with D hard to call. Germline CDR1 reads LNHDA; CDR2 reads SQIVND (reference sequence). Trimming shortened V by 1 base and J by 0 bases, and 9 bases separated the two germline ends. The CDR3 runs to 16 residues. This chain's CDR3 is CASSIGRPPNTGELFF. CDR3 nucleotides: TGTGCCAGTAGTATAGGCAGGCCGCCGAACACCGGGGAGCTGTTTTTT.

This clonotype was seen more than once but under ten times. The CDR3 here is CASSLVEGRDTGELFF. CDR3 nucleotide sequence: TGTGCCAGCAGCTTAGTGGAGGGGAGGGACACCGGGGAGCTGTTTTTT. The chain joins TRBV7-9 to TRBJ2-2; 7 bases align to TRBD2. Trimming cost V 1 base and J 3 bases; bases outside gene matches: 5. This CDR3 is 16 amino acids long. From germline, CDR1 is SEHNR and CDR2 FQNEAQ (reference sequence).

The V gene is TRBV10-3, the J gene TRBJ2-1; D gene ambiguous. V shed 8 bases and J shed 5 bases, with 7 bases lying between them. The CDR3 sequence is 11 residues long. CDR1 is ENHRY and CDR2 is SYGVKD in the germline V gene. In DNA form, the CDR3 reads TGTGCCATCGCCGGAGACAATGAGCAGTTCTTC. Protein sequence: CAIAGDNEQFF.

The rearrangement links TRBV19 to TRBJ2-2; TRBD2 matches 10 bases. The germline V gene has CDR1 LNHDA and CDR2 SQIVND (reference sequence). CDR3 size: 15 residues. The V and J ends lost 10 bases and 5 bases, in that order; junction bases with no gene match: 10. In nucleotides, the CDR3 is TGTGCCACCCAGGGACTAGCGAAAGAAACCGGGGAGCTGTTTTTT. Its translation is CATQGLAKETGELFF.

This sequence joins TRBV19 and TRBJ2-7; 8 bases match TRBD2. The germline V gene encodes CDR1 LNHDA and CDR2 SQIVND (reference sequence). The CDR3 length is 15 residues. V lost 5 bases to trimming and J lost 4 bases; unmatched junction nucleotides: 10. The CDR3 spells CASSRGRGEPYEQYF. DNA of the CDR3: TGTGCCAGTAGTCGCGGGCGGGGGGAGCCATACGAGCAGTACTTC.

In this sample, this clonotype turned up a few times. The genes are TRBV5-1 and TRBJ2-5; D possibly matches TRBD1 or TRBD2 (5 bases each). V was cut by 8 bases and J by 4 bases, with 18 bases left in between. This CDR3 has 14 residues. From germline, CDR1 is SGHRS and CDR2 YFSETQ. CDR3 loop: CASGAGGMGETQYF. DNA of the CDR3: TGCGCCAGTGGGGCAGGAGGCATGGGAGAGACCCAGTACTTC.

In this sample, this clonotype turned up a few times. V is TRBV7-2 and J is TRBJ2-5; D possibly uses TRBD1 or TRBD2 (6 bases each). This CDR3 has 15 residues. Germline V gene data show CDR1 as SGHTA and CDR2 as FQGNSA. V was cut by 0 bases and J by 5 bases, with 13 bases left in between. The CDR3 protein is CASSLAGGLGETQYF. For the CDR3, the DNA is TGTGCCAGCAGCTTAGCCGGGGGCTTGGGGGAGACCCAGTACTTC.

This clonotype was observed a single time. The gene calls are TRBV7-2 and TRBJ2-3; D ambiguous. The V gene lost 1 base and the J gene lost 0 bases, with 14 bases spanning the gap. CDR1 is SGHTA, CDR2 FQGNSA, per germline. CDR3 length: 17 residues. The CDR3 is CASSLEIVQSSTDTQYF. The CDR3 DNA follows: TGTGCCAGCAGCTTAGAGATCGTTCAGAGCAGCACAGATACGCAGTATTTT.

This clonotype turned up a few times. This chain uses TRBV27 with TRBJ1-2; 10 positions agree with TRBD1. V dropped 3 bases and J dropped 7; count of bases not matched to a gene: 2. The CDR3 loop spans 13 amino acids. CDR1 is MNHEY and CDR2 is SMNVEV in the germline V gene (reference sequence). The CDR3 bases are TGTGCCAGCAGTTTCCGGACAGGGGGTGGCTACACCTTC. It specifies CASSFRTGGGYTF.

This chain uses TRBV20-1 with TRBJ2-5; TRBD2 matches at 14 bases. J lost 4 bases, V lost 0 bases, and 4 bases had no gene match. The CDR3 has 16 residues. The germline gives CDR1 DFQATT, CDR2 SNEGSKA (reference sequence). CDR3 coding DNA: TGCAGTGCTAGAGATCTCGGGACTAGCGGGAGAGAGACCCAGTACTTC. As protein: CSARDLGTSGRETQYF.

This sequence joins TRBV7-2 and TRBJ1-2, with D perhaps matching TRBD1 (6 bases). The V gene lost 5 bases and the J gene lost 4 bases, with 11 bases spanning the gap. Germline V gene lookup returns CDR1 SGHTA and CDR2 FQGNSA. This CDR3 has 13 amino acids. The CDR3 spells CASSPEGGYGYTF. For the CDR3, the DNA is TGTGCCAGCAGCCCAGAGGGGGGCTATGGCTACACCTTC.

The chain uses TRBV12-3 or TRBV12-4 and TRBJ2-2; the D gene could be TRBD1 or TRBD2 (5 bases each). The CDR3 totals 17 residues. V was shortened by 2 bases and J by 2 bases, with 15 bases between the two germline ends. The CDR3 DNA reads as TGTGCCAGCAGTTTATGGCAGGGAGTCATCAACACCGGGGAGCTGTTTTTT. This codes for CASSLWQGVINTGELFF.